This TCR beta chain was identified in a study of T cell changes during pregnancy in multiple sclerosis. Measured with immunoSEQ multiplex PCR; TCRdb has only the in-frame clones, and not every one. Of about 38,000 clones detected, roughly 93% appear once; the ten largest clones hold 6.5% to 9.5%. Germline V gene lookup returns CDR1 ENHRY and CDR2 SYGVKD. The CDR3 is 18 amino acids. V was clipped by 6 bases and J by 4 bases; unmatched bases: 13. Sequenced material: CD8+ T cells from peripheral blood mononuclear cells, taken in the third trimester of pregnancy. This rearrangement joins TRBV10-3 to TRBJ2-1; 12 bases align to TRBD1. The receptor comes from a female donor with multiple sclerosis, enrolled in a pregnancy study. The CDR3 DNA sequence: TGTGCCATCAGACCGGGACAGGGGGCGGCGGGGCCTTACAATGAGCAGTTCTTC. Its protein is CAIRPGQGAAGPYNEQFF.